This is a list of T cell receptor beta chains from one sample in a study of T cell changes during pregnancy in multiple sclerosis. Profiled with immunoSEQ multiplex PCR; TCRdb holds only in-frame clones, not every one. The sample records 100,000 or so clones, 91% being singletons. The sequences come from peripheral blood, collected in the second trimester of pregnancy. The receptors were sampled from a female donor with multiple sclerosis, enrolled in a pregnancy study. CDR3s include the opening cysteine and the closing phenylalanine or tryptophan. Each record gives: J gene, clone size, D gene, V gene, CDR3 protein, CDR3 DNA. D genes are given only for firm matches. Some rows have no size entry. The others give once, few or many, or a class for an expanded clone.

j_call: TRBJ1-1
clone_size: once
d_call: TRBD1
v_call: TRBV19
cdr3_aa: CASTLGAGGTEAFF
cdr3_nt: TGTGCCAGTACTCTGGGGGCAGGGGGCACTGAAGCTTTCTTT

j_call: TRBJ1-4
clone_size: -
d_call: -
v_call: TRBV21-1
cdr3_aa: CASSKDGPPRNEKLFF
cdr3_nt: TGTGCCAGCAGCAAAGATGGGCCCCCAAGGAATGAAAAACTGTTTTTT

j_call: TRBJ2-2
clone_size: -
d_call: TRBD1
v_call: TRBV5-4
cdr3_aa: CASSHGTAWNTGELFF
cdr3_nt: TGTGCCAGCAGCCACGGGACAGCTTGGAACACCGGGGAGCTGTTTTTT

j_call: TRBJ1-4
clone_size: -
d_call: -
v_call: TRBV5-1
cdr3_aa: CASSKNRGLQNEKLFF
cdr3_nt: TGCGCCAGCAGCAAGAATAGGGGACTCCAAAATGAAAAACTGTTTTTT

j_call: TRBJ2-1
clone_size: -
d_call: -
v_call: TRBV13
cdr3_aa: CASSPDRTLNPYNEQFF
cdr3_nt: TGTGCCAGCAGTCCTGACAGGACACTTAACCCCTACAATGAGCAGTTCTTC

j_call: TRBJ2-7
clone_size: -
d_call: TRBD1
v_call: TRBV5-1
cdr3_aa: CASQGQGNYEQYF
cdr3_nt: TGCGCCAGCCAGGGACAGGGGAACTACGAGCAGTACTTC

j_call: TRBJ2-2
clone_size: -
d_call: TRBD2
v_call: TRBV11-2
cdr3_aa: CASSLRREAVTGELFF
cdr3_nt: TGTGCCAGCAGCTTAAGGCGGGAGGCGGTCACCGGGGAGCTGTTTTTT

j_call: TRBJ2-7
clone_size: -
d_call: TRBD1
v_call: TRBV5-1
cdr3_aa: CASSGSGQNYEQYF
cdr3_nt: TGCGCCAGCAGCGGCTCGGGACAGAACTACGAGCAGTACTTC

j_call: TRBJ2-7
clone_size: -
d_call: TRBD2
v_call: TRBV11-1
cdr3_aa: CASSRNIAGAGYEQYF
cdr3_nt: TGTGCCAGCAGTCGCAATATAGCGGGAGCGGGATACGAGCAGTACTTC

j_call: TRBJ2-2
clone_size: -
d_call: TRBD2
v_call: TRBV28
cdr3_aa: CASSFYLWTSGRNTGELFF
cdr3_nt: TGTGCCAGCAGTTTCTACTTATGGACTAGCGGGAGAAACACCGGGGAGCTGTTTTTT

j_call: TRBJ1-5
clone_size: once
d_call: -
v_call: TRBV2
cdr3_aa: CASSAGSHPPQHF
cdr3_nt: TGTGCCAGCAGTGCGGGATCCCATCCGCCCCAGCATTTT

j_call: TRBJ1-4
clone_size: once
d_call: -
v_call: TRBV2
cdr3_aa: CASSRDAGSNEKLFF
cdr3_nt: TGTGCCAGCAGCCGAGATGCAGGTTCTAATGAAAAACTGTTTTTT

j_call: TRBJ2-1
clone_size: -
d_call: -
v_call: TRBV5-4
cdr3_aa: CASSTGTSTYNEQFF
cdr3_nt: TGTGCCAGCAGCACCGGGACTTCTACATACAATGAGCAGTTCTTC

j_call: TRBJ2-2
clone_size: -
d_call: -
v_call: TRBV2
cdr3_aa: CASRHSGMTGELFF
cdr3_nt: TGTGCCAGCAGGCACTCGGGAATGACCGGGGAGCTGTTTTTT

j_call: TRBJ1-3
clone_size: once
d_call: -
v_call: TRBV7-9
cdr3_aa: CASSRQGGGNTIYF
cdr3_nt: TGTGCCAGCAGCCGTCAGGGCGGTGGAAACACCATATATTTT

j_call: TRBJ1-3
clone_size: -
d_call: -
v_call: TRBV4-2
cdr3_aa: CASSQTQSSGNTIYF
cdr3_nt: TGTGCCAGCAGCCAGACACAGTCCTCTGGAAACACCATATATTTT

j_call: TRBJ1-2
clone_size: -
d_call: TRBD1
v_call: TRBV18
cdr3_aa: CASSRVEGATGDYGYTF
cdr3_nt: TGTGCCAGCTCACGGGTGGAAGGGGCCACAGGGGACTATGGCTACACCTTC

j_call: TRBJ2-1
clone_size: -
d_call: -
v_call: TRBV27
cdr3_aa: CASSSAASSYNEQFF
cdr3_nt: TGTGCCAGCAGTTCGGCGGCAAGCTCCTACAATGAGCAGTTCTTC

j_call: TRBJ1-2
clone_size: -
d_call: TRBD1
v_call: TRBV5-8
cdr3_aa: CASRQYSRQGDGYTF
cdr3_nt: TGTGCCAGCAGGCAGTATTCCAGACAGGGCGACGGCTACACCTTC

j_call: TRBJ2-4
clone_size: -
d_call: TRBD2
v_call: TRBV25-1
cdr3_aa: CASSEHTSGAKNIQYF
cdr3_nt: TGTGCCAGCAGTGAACACACTAGCGGGGCCAAAAACATTCAGTACTTC

j_call: TRBJ2-2
clone_size: -
d_call: -
v_call: TRBV7-8
cdr3_aa: CASSARQGGYTGELFF
cdr3_nt: TGTGCCAGCAGCGCCCGACAGGGAGGATACACCGGGGAGCTGTTTTTT

j_call: TRBJ2-3
clone_size: once
d_call: -
v_call: TRBV29-1
cdr3_aa: CSVGDGADTQYF
cdr3_nt: TGCAGCGTTGGCGACGGGGCAGATACGCAGTATTTT

j_call: TRBJ1-1
clone_size: once
d_call: -
v_call: TRBV5-1
cdr3_aa: CASSLEQPSEAFF
cdr3_nt: TGCGCCAGCAGCTTGGAACAACCGTCAGAAGCTTTCTTT

j_call: TRBJ2-5
clone_size: once
d_call: -
v_call: TRBV18
cdr3_aa: CASSPRGQETQYF
cdr3_nt: TGTGCCAGCTCGCCCCGGGGCCAAGAGACCCAGTACTTC

j_call: TRBJ2-1
clone_size: -
d_call: TRBD2
v_call: TRBV6-5
cdr3_aa: CASSILAGVGNEQFF
cdr3_nt: TGTGCCAGCAGCATTCTAGCGGGAGTCGGCAATGAGCAGTTCTTC

j_call: TRBJ2-6
clone_size: -
d_call: -
v_call: TRBV27
cdr3_aa: CASLAFSGANVLTF
cdr3_nt: TGTGCCAGTTTAGCCTTCTCTGGGGCCAACGTCCTGACTTTC

j_call: TRBJ2-7
clone_size: once
d_call: TRBD1
v_call: TRBV5-1
cdr3_aa: CASSLRTGSSYEQYF
cdr3_nt: TGCGCCAGCAGCTTGAGGACAGGGAGTTCCTACGAGCAGTACTTC

j_call: TRBJ1-2
clone_size: -
d_call: -
v_call: TRBV7-9
cdr3_aa: CASSFQQGGMHGYTF
cdr3_nt: TGTGCCAGCAGCTTCCAGCAGGGCGGGATGCATGGCTACACCTTC

j_call: TRBJ2-4
clone_size: -
d_call: -
v_call: TRBV27
cdr3_aa: CASSTRGGNIQYF
cdr3_nt: TGTGCCAGCAGTACCCGAGGGGGAAACATTCAGTACTTC

j_call: TRBJ1-1
clone_size: -
d_call: -
v_call: TRBV5-4
cdr3_aa: CASRAVNTEAFF
cdr3_nt: TGTGCCAGCAGGGCGGTGAACACTGAAGCTTTCTTT

j_call: TRBJ1-3
clone_size: -
d_call: -
v_call: TRBV30
cdr3_aa: CAWRPGSLSGNTIYF
cdr3_nt: TGTGCCTGGAGGCCCGGGAGTCTCTCTGGAAACACCATATATTTT

j_call: TRBJ2-7
clone_size: -
d_call: TRBD2
v_call: TRBV13
cdr3_aa: CASSPGTKAYEQYF
cdr3_nt: TGTGCCAGCAGCCCCGGGACTAAGGCTTACGAGCAGTACTTC

j_call: TRBJ2-7
clone_size: -
d_call: TRBD2
v_call: TRBV16
cdr3_aa: CASSQFSSGSREQYF
cdr3_nt: TGTGCCAGCAGCCAATTTTCTAGCGGGAGTCGGGAGCAGTACTTC

j_call: TRBJ1-4
clone_size: -
d_call: -
v_call: TRBV28
cdr3_aa: CASRTTGHLEKLFF
cdr3_nt: TGTGCCAGCAGAACCACGGGACACCTCGAAAAACTGTTTTTT

j_call: TRBJ2-7
clone_size: -
d_call: -
v_call: TRBV28
cdr3_aa: CASSPAKDTEFEEQYF
cdr3_nt: TGTGCCAGCAGTCCCGCGAAGGACACGGAGTTTGAGGAGCAGTACTTC

j_call: TRBJ2-7
clone_size: -
d_call: TRBD2
v_call: TRBV19
cdr3_aa: CASSIGGSTIRREQYF
cdr3_nt: TGTGCCAGTAGTATAGGCGGGAGTACTATCCGTCGCGAGCAGTACTTC

j_call: TRBJ2-1
clone_size: -
d_call: TRBD1
v_call: TRBV6-5
cdr3_aa: CASSYTGTVTYNEQFF
cdr3_nt: TGTGCCAGCAGTTACACCGGGACAGTCACCTACAATGAGCAGTTCTTC

j_call: TRBJ1-2
clone_size: -
d_call: -
v_call: TRBV9
cdr3_aa: CASSVSDYGYTF
cdr3_nt: TGTGCCAGCAGCGTATCAGACTATGGCTACACCTTC

j_call: TRBJ2-5
clone_size: once
d_call: -
v_call: TRBV20-1
cdr3_aa: CSAPTGETQYF
cdr3_nt: TGCAGTGCTCCGACGGGAGAGACCCAGTACTTC

j_call: TRBJ2-7
clone_size: -
d_call: TRBD2
v_call: TRBV7-2
cdr3_aa: CASSFLAGSYEQYF
cdr3_nt: TGTGCCAGCAGCTTCCTAGCGGGATCCTACGAGCAGTACTTC

j_call: TRBJ2-1
clone_size: -
d_call: TRBD2
v_call: TRBV4-2
cdr3_aa: CASSQELAGAYNEQFF
cdr3_nt: TGTGCCAGCAGCCAGGAACTAGCGGGAGCCTACAATGAGCAGTTCTTC

j_call: TRBJ2-3
clone_size: -
d_call: TRBD1
v_call: TRBV7-8
cdr3_aa: CASSLAGTVTDTQYF
cdr3_nt: TGTGCCAGCAGCTTAGCCGGGACAGTCACAGATACGCAGTATTTT

j_call: TRBJ2-2
clone_size: -
d_call: -
v_call: TRBV7-9
cdr3_aa: CASSLARGNTGELFF
cdr3_nt: TGTGCCAGCAGCTTAGCCAGGGGGAACACCGGGGAGCTGTTTTTT

j_call: TRBJ1-1
clone_size: -
d_call: TRBD1
v_call: TRBV27
cdr3_aa: CASSQTGVLGFEAFF
cdr3_nt: TGTGCCAGCAGTCAGACAGGGGTCCTTGGGTTTGAAGCTTTCTTT

j_call: TRBJ1-5
clone_size: -
d_call: TRBD1
v_call: TRBV19
cdr3_aa: CASGDSYSNQPQHF
cdr3_nt: TGTGCCAGTGGGGACAGTTATAGCAATCAGCCCCAGCATTTT

j_call: TRBJ2-1
clone_size: -
d_call: TRBD2
v_call: TRBV5-4
cdr3_aa: CASSLRASGYNEQFF
cdr3_nt: TGTGCCAGCAGCTTGAGGGCTAGCGGCTACAATGAGCAGTTCTTC

j_call: TRBJ2-2
clone_size: -
d_call: -
v_call: TRBV20-1
cdr3_aa: CSQNTGELFF
cdr3_nt: TGCAGTCAAAACACCGGGGAGCTGTTTTTT

j_call: TRBJ1-2
clone_size: -
d_call: TRBD1
v_call: TRBV5-4
cdr3_aa: CASSLPSMGADRVVNYGYTF
cdr3_nt: TGTGCCAGCAGCTTGCCCTCAATGGGGGCCGACAGGGTCGTTAACTATGGCTACACCTTC

j_call: TRBJ2-2
clone_size: -
d_call: TRBD1
v_call: TRBV27
cdr3_aa: CASRNEGQGPGELFF
cdr3_nt: TGTGCCAGCAGGAACGAGGGACAGGGGCCCGGGGAGCTGTTTTTT

j_call: TRBJ2-1
clone_size: -
d_call: -
v_call: TRBV18
cdr3_aa: CASSPEAGSYNEQFF
cdr3_nt: TGTGCCAGCTCACCAGAAGCGGGCTCCTACAATGAGCAGTTCTTC

j_call: TRBJ2-7
clone_size: -
d_call: -
v_call: TRBV5-4
cdr3_aa: CASRAGQGYEQYF
cdr3_nt: TGTGCCAGCAGAGCGGGTCAAGGGTACGAGCAGTACTTC

j_call: TRBJ2-3
clone_size: -
d_call: TRBD1
v_call: TRBV7-3
cdr3_aa: CASSSTGGWTDTQYF
cdr3_nt: TGTGCCAGCAGCTCCACAGGGGGGTGGACAGATACGCAGTATTTT